Listed here are 18 T cell receptor beta chains from one sample, sequenced in a study of beta chain features in type 1 diabetes. Overall study findings and caveats: Patients with Type 1 diabetes showed moderately but significantly shorter TCRB CDR3s in all four CD4+ subsets.

The authors reverse transcribed all of the isolated RNA, so sequencing captured expressed TCRB transcripts. Assay used: immunoSEQ multiplex PCR; TCRdb lists only in-frame clones, some missing. Of around 300,000 clones listed, 15% were seen once; the top ten hold about 0.014%. No antigen is known for these receptors. Sequences were obtained from naive CD4+ T cells from blood. These receptors all stem from a man younger than 35 with type 1 diabetes.

The J gene is TRBJ1-2, the V gene TRBV2; no clear D gene. This CDR3 comprises 12 residues. The V gene lost 7 bases and the J gene lost 2 bases, with 8 bases spanning the gap. CDR1 is SNHLY, CDR2 FYNNEI, per germline. This chain's CDR3 is CASIGINYGYTF. In nucleotides, the CDR3 is TGTGCCAGCATTGGCATAAACTATGGCTACACCTTC. Drawing the rest from reference TRBV2 and TRBJ1-2, the complete variable domain is EPEVTQTPSHQVTQMGQEVILRCVPISNHLYFYWYRQILGQKVEFLVSFYNNEISEKSEIFDDQFSVERPDGSNFTLKIRSTKLEDSAMYFCASIGINYGYTFGSGTRLTVV.

This clone was seen a handful of times. The chain is built from TRBV7-9 and TRBJ2-5, with D perhaps matching TRBD2 (5 bases). Germline loops: CDR1 SEHNR, CDR2 FQNEAQ (reference sequence). The CDR3 consists of 13 residues. Trimming stripped 2 bases from V and 5 bases from J, with 9 bases between. Here the CDR3 DNA reads TGTGCCAGCAGCTTACTAGCTGGGGAGACCCAGTACTTC. This gives the protein CASSLLAGETQYF.

The chain joins TRBV4-2 to TRBJ2-3, with D tentatively TRBD2 (6 bases). CDR3 length: 14 residues. Trimming shortened V by 4 bases and J by 0 bases, and 8 bases separated the two germline ends. Germline-derived CDR1 and CDR2 are LGHNA and YNFKEQ. The CDR3: CASSLGTSTDTQYF. CDR3 DNA: TGTGCCAGCAGCCTGGGGACTAGCACAGATACGCAGTATTTT.

The table lists this clone with a few counts. The V call is TRBV5-4, the J call TRBJ2-2; 13 bases align to TRBD2. The junction had 3 bases not matched to a gene; V was cut back by 3 bases and J by 4 bases. The CDR3 is made up of 16 amino acids. CDR1 and CDR2 (germline): SGHNT, YYREEE (reference sequence). This CDR3 is CASSSRLAGGTGELFF. The CDR3 DNA sequence: TGTGCCAGCAGCTCCCGACTAGCGGGGGGCACCGGGGAGCTGTTTTTT.

The chain links TRBV6-1 to TRBJ1-1; D ambiguous. Looked up from germline, CDR1 is MNHNS and CDR2 is SASEGT. Trimming took 6 bases from V and 1 from J, leaving 9 bases between them. CDR3 length: 13 amino acids. The CDR3 spells CASRERQNTEAFF. CDR3 coding DNA: TGTGCCAGCAGAGAGAGACAGAACACTGAAGCTTTCTTT.

The chain is built from TRBV6-9 and TRBJ2-1; 7 nucleotides agree with TRBD2. V gave up 9 bases and J gave up 10 bases; unmatched junction bases: 6. Germline V gives CDR1 MNHGY, CDR2 SVAAGI. CDR3 length: 11 residues. Here the CDR3 reads CARIPGLEQFF. The CDR3 DNA is TGTGCCAGGATACCGGGACTAGAGCAGTTCTTC.

This clone was observed a handful of times. This chain uses TRBV7-9 with TRBJ2-3; a weak D match, TRBD2 (5 bases). CDR3 size: 13 residues. V lost 3 bases and J 2 bases, leaving 6 bases between the germline ends. Per the germline V gene, CDR1 is SEHNR and CDR2 is FQNEAQ (reference sequence). CDR3 coding DNA: TGTGCCAGCAGCTTGGGAGACACAGATACGCAGTATTTT. Translation: CASSLGDTDTQYF.

The chain recombines TRBV23-1 with TRBJ1-5; 7 bases agree with TRBD1. TRBV23-1 qualifies as an ORF whose function is uncertain. The CDR3 extends over 18 amino acids. The J segment lost 1 base and the V segment lost 5 bases, leaving 14 bases of the junction unmatched. The CDR3 nucleotides read TGCGCCAGCAGTGACAGATCAGGGGGAGGTGGAAGCAATCAGCCCCAGCATTTT. It specifies CASSDRSGGGGSNQPQHF.

This clone was counted only a few times. The J gene is TRBJ2-7, the V gene TRBV4-3; 10 bases fit TRBD1. J gave up 3 bases and V 4 bases, and 12 bases lay outside the gene matches. There are 17 residues in the CDR3. Germline-derived CDR1 and CDR2 are LGHNA and YSLEER. In DNA, the CDR3 is TGCGCCAGCAGCCCAAGTCCACCGGGACAGGGGTTCTACGAGCAGTACTTC. This encodes CASSPSPPGQGFYEQYF.

The rearrangement links TRBV5-1 to TRBJ2-6, with TRBD1 matching over 7 bases. V gave up 5 bases and J gave up 0 bases; unmatched junction bases: 5. CDR1 is SGHRS and CDR2 is YFSETQ in the germline V gene. The CDR3 is made up of 16 amino acids. This CDR3 reads CASRDRPHSGANVLTF. The CDR3 nucleotides read TGCGCCAGCAGGGACAGGCCCCACTCTGGGGCCAACGTCCTGACTTTC.

The V gene is TRBV28, the J gene TRBJ1-2; 10 nucleotides line up with TRBD1. Germline trimming cut 3 bases from V and 12 bases from J; bases unmatched to any gene: 7. Germline V lookup: CDR1 MDHEN, CDR2 SYDVKM. The CDR3 loop spans 13 amino acids. CDR3 region: CASSLGQGRANTF. DNA of the CDR3: TGTGCCAGCAGTTTGGGACAGGGGAGGGCGAACACCTTC.

This clone turned up a few times. The chain combines TRBV5-1 with TRBJ2-7; D gene uncertain. V dropped 1 base and J dropped 0 bases, with 8 bases sitting between them. The length of the CDR3 is 14 residues. Germline V lookup: CDR1 SGHRS, CDR2 YFSETQ. The CDR3 protein is CASSLNTRSYEQYF. The CDR3 nucleotides are TGCGCCAGCAGCTTGAACACCCGCTCCTACGAGCAGTACTTC.

This clone has more than one count but fewer than ten. The gene calls are TRBV5-1 and TRBJ2-7; D uncertain. In germline, CDR1 is SGHRS, CDR2 YFSETQ. This CDR3 has 11 residues. Trimming removed 2 bases at V and 4 bases at J, with 4 bases between. The CDR3 loop reads CASSFSYEQYF. Here the CDR3 DNA reads TGCGCCAGCAGCTTTAGTTACGAGCAGTACTTC.

V is TRBV10-3 and J is TRBJ1-1; D is perhaps TRBD1 (5 bases). Per the germline V gene, CDR1 is ENHRY and CDR2 is SYGVKD. The CDR3 consists of 13 residues. Trimming shortened V by 2 bases and J by 3 bases, and 7 bases separated the two germline ends. The DNA of the CDR3 is TGTGCCATCAGTGAGCGCAGGGACACTGAAGCTTTCTTT. It specifies CAISERRDTEAFF.

V and J are TRBV19 and TRBJ2-5; TRBD1 matches 10 bases. The CDR3 consists of 15 residues. Germline lookup yields CDR1 LNHDA and CDR2 SQIVND (reference sequence). V lost 6 bases, J lost 5 bases, and 9 bases stayed unmatched. CDR3 nucleotides: TGTGCCAGTAGCCAACCGGGACAGGGGAGGGAGACCCAGTACTTC. Translation gives CASSQPGQGRETQYF.

This chain links TRBV28 with TRBJ2-4, with a tentative D call TRBD2 (5 bases). CDR3 length equals 11 residues. The germline CDR1 and CDR2 sequences are MDHEN and SYDVKM. V was shortened by 3 bases and J by 8 bases, with 5 bases between the two germline ends. As DNA, the CDR3 is TGTGCCAGCAGTTTGAGGGACATTCAGTACTTC. Its translation: CASSLRDIQYF. Using reference TRBV28 and TRBJ2-4 for the parts outside the CDR3, the full variable domain is DVKVTQSSRYLVKRTGEKVFLECVQDMDHENMFWYRQDPGLGLRLIYFSYDVKMKEKGDIPEGYSVSREKKERFSLILESASTNQTSMYLCASSLRDIQYFGAGTRLSVL.

This clone was found a few times. The rearrangement uses TRBV5-1 and TRBJ1-1; D is uncertain. Germline assignment: CDR1 SGHRS and CDR2 YFSETQ. V lost 5 bases to trimming and J lost 1 base, with 12 bases between them. There are 14 residues in the CDR3. CDR3 sequence (DNA): TGCGCCAGCAGTCTGGTCGCACAGAACACTGAAGCTTTCTTT. It specifies CASSLVAQNTEAFF. Full variable domain (missing parts from reference TRBV5-1 and TRBJ1-1): KAGVTQTPRYLIKTRGQQVTLSCSPISGHRSVSWYQQTPGQGLQFLFEYFSETQRNKGNFPGRFSGRQFSNSRSEMNVSTLELGDSALYLCASSLVAQNTEAFFGQGTRLTVV.

This clone turned up a few times. V usage is TRBV5-1 and J usage is TRBJ1-1, with D possibly matching TRBD1 (6 bases). Trimming cost V 4 bases and J 0 bases, with 13 bases left between them. The V gene's germline CDR1 is SGHRS and CDR2 YFSETQ. The CDR3 contains 15 residues. DNA for the CDR3: TGCGCCAGCAGCATGGCTGGGACATTGAACACTGAAGCTTTCTTT. It encodes CASSMAGTLNTEAFF.